This TCR beta chain is from a study of regulatory T cells in long-lasting Graves disease. HTBI primers from iRepertoire and Arm-PCR of CDR3 regions yielded the TCR beta libraries. A single record per CDR3 protein comes from TCRdb applying MiXCR to the multiplex PCR reads. The sample carries 550,000 or so distinct CDR3 sequences, around 11% recorded once. Trimming took 5 bases from V and 5 from J, leaving 17 bases between them. CDR3 size: 14 residues. CDR1 DFQATT and CDR2 SNEGSKA come from the germline V gene (reference sequence). This clonotype was counted ten times or more. Time point here: newly diagnosed GD, antithyroid drugs for less than 3 months. Extracted PBMC RNA gave rise to the TCR library. The same specimen was also included in a second study, on T cells in Graves' hyperthyroidism and ophthalmopathy. That report adds: Hyperthyroidism had been newly diagnosed in patients aged 18 to 65, and its duration was under 2 months.

The chain uses TRBV20-1 and TRBJ2-3, with a tentative D call TRBD2 (5 bases). This receptor was identified in a woman in her twenties or thirties with Graves disease. The sequenced sample was peripheral blood mononuclear cells (PBMCs), obtained at new diagnosis, from a patient treated with antithyroid drugs. CDR3 sequence: CSAAATGIEDTQYF. In DNA, the CDR3 is TGCAGTGCTGCTGCTACGGGAATTGAAGATACGCAGTATTTT.